This TCR beta chain was obtained from a study of shared T cell receptors in the human thymus. V trimming: 8 bases; J trimming: 6 bases; junction bases outside the gene matches: 8. The CDR3 is 14 amino acids. Germline V gene lookup returns CDR1 WNHNN and CDR2 SYGVQD (reference sequence). Assay: immunoSEQ multiplex PCR; the TCRdb copy retains only in-frame clones and omits some. The sample has under 700,000 clones; around 82% are singletons. These data also featured in a second study, about human thymus T cells. From that report: Corrective heart surgery yielded resections, and these provided the thymus tissue. Related research found strongly overlapping thymic repertoires in unrelated individuals.

This TCR was recovered from a boy in the first two years of life with a congenital heart defect. The J gene is TRBJ2-3, the V gene TRBV10-1; 10 bases agree with TRBD1. Material: thymocytes. DNA for the CDR3: TGCGCCAGCCGCGGGACAGGGGCATGGGATACGCAGTATTTT. This codes for CASRGTGAWDTQYF.